These 20 T cell receptor beta chains came from one sample sequenced in a study of CD8 T cells in Susac syndrome. RNA in amounts of roughly 0.5 to 1 ug was reverse transcribed with random hexamers. TCRdb reanalysed the immunoSEQ multiplex PCR reads using MiXCR and keeps one entry per CDR3 protein. The data hold about 210,000 distinct CDR3 sequences, with about 95% observed a single time. Sequenced material: CD4+ T cells from PBMCs. The receptors were sampled from a human donor with multiple sclerosis.

V and J are TRBV12-5 and TRBJ2-5, with 7 bases aligning to TRBD1. Germline CDR1 is LGHNT and CDR2 is FRNRAP. J lost 5 bases, V lost 5 bases, and 11 bases had no gene match. The CDR3 is 15 amino acids. Here the CDR3 reads CASGTARQGGETQYF. CDR3 DNA: TGTGCTAGTGGTACCGCACGACAGGGCGGGGAGACCCAGTACTTC. Based on the CDR3 plus reference TRBV12-5 and TRBJ2-5, the full variable domain is DARVTQTPRHKVTEMGQEVTMRCQPILGHNTVFWYRQTMMQGLELLAYFRNRAPLDDSGMPKDRFSAEMPDATLATLKIQPSEPRDSAVYFCASGTARQGGETQYFGPGTRLLVL.

The chain is built from TRBV11-2 and TRBJ2-5; 7 positions agree with TRBD1. The J segment lost 5 bases and the V segment lost 6 bases, leaving 6 bases of the junction unmatched. Germline-derived CDR1 and CDR2 are SGHAT and FQNNGV. CDR3 length equals 13 residues. The CDR3 DNA sequence: TGTGCCAGCAGTCCCGACAGGGTGGAGACCCAGTACTTC. Encoded protein: CASSPDRVETQYF.

This sequence joins TRBV3-1 and TRBJ2-7; TRBD2 is a possible D gene (5 bases). This CDR3 is 15 amino acids long. V lost 4 bases and J lost 2, with 15 bases in between. The V gene's germline CDR1 is LGHDT and CDR2 YNNKEL (reference sequence). CDR3 sequence (DNA): TGTGCCAGCAGCCTAGGTAGTGTCGGGACCTACGAGCAGTACTTC. Residues: CASSLGSVGTYEQYF.

This clonotype was observed once. This chain links TRBV20-1 with TRBJ2-1; 7 bases map to TRBD2. There are 12 residues in the CDR3. Germline V gives CDR1 DFQATT, CDR2 SNEGSKA (reference sequence). Trimming cost V 3 bases and J 8 bases; bases outside gene matches: 4. The CDR3 spells CSASGGWDEQFF. The CDR3 DNA reads TGCAGTGCTAGCGGGGGGTGGGATGAGCAGTTCTTC.

The V call is TRBV4-1, the J call TRBJ2-1, with TRBD2 matching over 11 bases. From germline, CDR1 is MGHRA and CDR2 YSYEKL. V shed 1 base, J shed 7 bases, and the junction held 3 bases outside the gene matches. The CDR3 is made up of 15 amino acids. The CDR3 bases are TGCGCCAGCAGCCAAGGGGGACTAGCGGCGAATGAGCAGTTCTTC. Amino acids: CASSQGGLAANEQFF.

This clonotype was recorded only once. The gene calls are TRBV5-6 and TRBJ1-1; no clear D gene. In germline, CDR1 is SGHDT, CDR2 YYEEEE. The CDR3 extends over 14 amino acids. V was trimmed by 4 bases and J by 5 bases, leaving 15 bases between them. CDR3 nucleotide sequence: TGTGCCAGCAGCAGTCGGACCCCGATGACTGAAGCTTTCTTT. It is translated as CASSSRTPMTEAFF. Based on the CDR3 plus reference TRBV5-6 and TRBJ1-1, the full variable domain is DAGVTQSPTHLIKTRGQQVTLRCSPKSGHDTVSWYQQALGQGPQFIFQYYEEEERQRGNFPDRFSGHQFPNYSSELNVNALLLGDSALYLCASSSRTPMTEAFFGQGTRLTVV.

V is TRBV20-1 and J is TRBJ2-7, with a tentative D call TRBD1 (6 bases). V lost 3 bases and J 12 bases, leaving 18 bases between the germline ends. Germline loops: CDR1 DFQATT, CDR2 SNEGSKA (reference sequence). The CDR3 is 12 amino acids. CDR3 coding DNA: TGCAGTGCTAGTGACGGGACATCCCGCATGTACTTC. As protein: CSASDGTSRMYF.

The gene calls are TRBV10-3 and TRBJ2-7; tentative D call: TRBD1 (5 bases). V lost 8 bases, J lost 0 bases, and 8 bases lay in between. CDR3 length: 12 amino acids. The germline CDR1 and CDR2 sequences are ENHRY and SYGVKD. CDR3 in amino acids: CAIGHLSYEQYF. The CDR3 nucleotides read TGTGCCATCGGACATCTCTCCTACGAGCAGTACTTC.

The chain is built from TRBV20-1 and TRBJ2-7; no definite D call. V gave up 2 bases and J gave up 2 bases, with 10 bases separating them. The germline V gene has CDR1 DFQATT and CDR2 SNEGSKA (reference sequence). This CDR3 comprises 13 residues. The CDR3 region has the DNA TGCAGTGCTAGAATCCCAGGAACCTACGAGCAGTACTTC. This gives the protein CSARIPGTYEQYF.

The chain combines TRBV29-1 with TRBJ2-1, with D possibly TRBD1 on 6 matching bases. The germline gives CDR1 SQVTM, CDR2 ANQGSEA. Trimming pared 4 bases from V and 8 bases from J, leaving 12 bases between. The CDR3 totals 12 residues. The CDR3 DNA reads TGCAGCGTTGGCTATGGGGGCGATGAGCAGTTCTTC. Translating it yields CSVGYGGDEQFF.

The chain couples TRBV20-1 to TRBJ2-3; D gene uncertain. V lost 0 bases and J 2 bases, leaving 15 bases between the germline ends. This CDR3 spans 16 amino acids. From germline, CDR1 is DFQATT and CDR2 SNEGSKA (reference sequence). CDR3 DNA sequence: TGCAGTGCTAGAGAGAGGAAAGCGACATTCACAGATACGCAGTATTTT. The encoded protein is CSARERKATFTDTQYF.

This clonotype has more than one count but fewer than ten. The rearrangement joins TRBV29-1 to TRBJ2-5, with a tentative D call TRBD1 (5 bases). The CDR3 totals 11 residues. CDR1 and CDR2 (germline): SQVTM, ANQGSEA. The ends were cut back, 4 bases at V and 5 bases at J, with 8 bases in the middle. The CDR3 sequence is CSVVQGETQYF. The CDR3 bases are TGCAGCGTTGTCCAGGGTGAGACCCAGTACTTC.

The chain links TRBV19 to TRBJ2-1; TRBD2 agrees at 7 bases. The V gene's germline CDR1 is LNHDA and CDR2 SQIVND (reference sequence). Unmatched junction bases numbered 6, after V lost 0 bases and J lost 1 base. CDR3 length: 17 amino acids. The CDR3 sequence: CASSIDLPAGSYNEQFF. The CDR3 nucleotides are TGTGCCAGTAGTATAGATCTCCCAGCGGGATCCTACAATGAGCAGTTCTTC.

This sequence joins TRBV29-1 and TRBJ1-1; D may be TRBD1 (6 bases). V lost 3 bases and J lost 5, with 13 bases in between. This CDR3 contains 13 residues. CDR1 SQVTM and CDR2 ANQGSEA come from the germline V gene. This chain's CDR3 is CSVELGARTEAFF. CDR3 sequence (DNA): TGCAGCGTTGAGCTGGGGGCGCGGACTGAAGCTTTCTTT.

V and J are TRBV29-1 and TRBJ2-1; D possibly corresponds to TRBD2 (5 bases). Germline V gene sequence: CDR1 SQVTM, CDR2 ANQGSEA. This CDR3 contains 13 residues. Deletions cut 4 bases from V and 3 bases from J, with 10 bases between. The CDR3 loop reads CSVVPGIYNEQFF. Written as DNA, the CDR3 is TGCAGCGTTGTTCCGGGGATCTACAATGAGCAGTTCTTC.

A few counts support this clonotype. The J gene is TRBJ1-2, the V gene TRBV5-4, with no clear D. From germline, CDR1 is SGHNT and CDR2 YYREEE (reference sequence). This CDR3 has 13 amino acids. Trimming left V 0 bases short and J 2 bases short, with 5 bases between. The DNA for the CDR3 is TGTGCCAGCAGCTTGGACGTCAACTATGGCTACACCTTC. It yields the protein CASSLDVNYGYTF.

The genes are TRBV2 and TRBJ2-7; 7 nucleotides agree with TRBD1. Germline V CDR1 and CDR2: SNHLY, FYNNEI. This CDR3 is 14 amino acids long. Trimming cost V 4 bases and J 3 bases; bases outside gene matches: 6. The DNA for the CDR3 is TGTGCCAGCAGTGCACAGGGGAAGGGCTACGAGCAGTACTTC. It specifies CASSAQGKGYEQYF.

CDR3 protein: CASSPPTENYGYTF. CDR3 nucleotides: TGTGCCAGCTCACCACCTACGGAAAACTATGGCTACACCTTC. This chain uses TRBV18 with TRBJ1-2; D remains ambiguous. Germline values: CDR1 KGHSH, CDR2 LQKENI. V lost 0 bases, J lost 2 bases, and 7 bases lay in between. This CDR3 is built from 14 residues.

This chain connects TRBV18 to TRBJ2-7, with 7 bases matching TRBD2. The germline V gene has CDR1 KGHSH and CDR2 LQKENI. J gave up 3 bases and V 2 bases, and 4 bases lay outside the gene matches. This CDR3 region has 14 residues. The CDR3 loop is CASSPSGLHYEQYF. The CDR3 DNA reads TGTGCCAGCTCACCATCGGGACTACACTACGAGCAGTACTTC.

The chain carries TRBV30 and TRBJ1-1, with D tentatively TRBD1 (6 bases). The germline V and J ends were trimmed by 6 bases and 6 bases, with 17 bases remaining between them. This CDR3 comprises 13 residues. CDR1 is GTSNPN and CDR2 is SVGIG in the germline V gene (reference sequence). CDR3 residues: CACSKQGDSEAFF. The CDR3 nucleotides are TGTGCCTGTTCGAAACAGGGAGACTCTGAAGCTTTCTTT.